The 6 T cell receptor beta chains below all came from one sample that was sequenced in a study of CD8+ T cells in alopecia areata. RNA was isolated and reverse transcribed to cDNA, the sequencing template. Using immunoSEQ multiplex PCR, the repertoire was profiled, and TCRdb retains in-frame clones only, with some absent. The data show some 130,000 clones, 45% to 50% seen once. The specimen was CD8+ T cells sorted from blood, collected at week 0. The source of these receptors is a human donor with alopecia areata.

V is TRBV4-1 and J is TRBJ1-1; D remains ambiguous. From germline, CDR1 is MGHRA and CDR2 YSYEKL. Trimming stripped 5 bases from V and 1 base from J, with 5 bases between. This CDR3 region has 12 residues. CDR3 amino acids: CASSGRNTEAFF. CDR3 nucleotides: TGCGCCAGCAGCGGGCGGAACACTGAAGCTTTCTTT.

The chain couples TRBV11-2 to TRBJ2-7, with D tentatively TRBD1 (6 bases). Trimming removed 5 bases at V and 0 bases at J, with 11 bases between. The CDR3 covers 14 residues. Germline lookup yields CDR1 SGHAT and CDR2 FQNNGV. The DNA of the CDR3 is TGTGCCAGCAGCACCCCGGACAGCTCCTACGAGCAGTACTTC. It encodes CASSTPDSSYEQYF.

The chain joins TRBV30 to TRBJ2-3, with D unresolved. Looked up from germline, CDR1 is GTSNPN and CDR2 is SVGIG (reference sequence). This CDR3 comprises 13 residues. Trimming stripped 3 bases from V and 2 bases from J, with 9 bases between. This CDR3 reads CAWSLPPTDTQYF. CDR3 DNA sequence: TGTGCCTGGAGCCTCCCGCCCACAGATACGCAGTATTTT.

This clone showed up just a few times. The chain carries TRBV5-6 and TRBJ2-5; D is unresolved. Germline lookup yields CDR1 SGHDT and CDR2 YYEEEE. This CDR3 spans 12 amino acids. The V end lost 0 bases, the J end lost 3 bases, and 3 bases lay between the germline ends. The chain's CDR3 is CASSLAEETQYF. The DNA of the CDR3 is TGTGCCAGCAGCTTGGCCGAAGAGACCCAGTACTTC. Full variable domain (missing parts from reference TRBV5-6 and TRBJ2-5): DAGVTQSPTHLIKTRGQQVTLRCSPKSGHDTVSWYQQALGQGPQFIFQYYEEEERQRGNFPDRFSGHQFPNYSSELNVNALLLGDSALYLCASSLAEETQYFGPGTRLLVL.

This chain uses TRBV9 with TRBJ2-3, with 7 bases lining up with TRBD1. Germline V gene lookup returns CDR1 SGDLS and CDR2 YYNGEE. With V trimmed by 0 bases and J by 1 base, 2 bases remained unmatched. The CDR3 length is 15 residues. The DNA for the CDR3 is TGTGCCAGCAGCGTAGCTGGGACAGGCACAGATACGCAGTATTTT. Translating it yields CASSVAGTGTDTQYF. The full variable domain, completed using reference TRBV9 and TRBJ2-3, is DSGVTQTPKHLITATGQRVTLRCSPRSGDLSVYWYQQSLDQGLQFLIQYYNGEERAKGNILERFSAQQFPDLHSELNLSSLELGDSALYFCASSVAGTGTDTQYFGPGTRLTVL.

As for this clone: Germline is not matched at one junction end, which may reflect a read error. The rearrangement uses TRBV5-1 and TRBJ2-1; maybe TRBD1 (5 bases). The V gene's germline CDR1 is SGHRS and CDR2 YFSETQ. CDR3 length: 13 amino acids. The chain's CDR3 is CASRLAGMPEQFF. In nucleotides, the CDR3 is TGCGCCAGCAGGTTGGCAGGGATGCCGGAGCAGTTCTTC. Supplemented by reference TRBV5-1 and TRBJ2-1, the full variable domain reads KAGVTQTPRYLIKTRGQQVTLSCSPISGHRSVSWYQQTPGQGLQFLFEYFSETQRNKGNFPGRFSGRQFSNSRSEMNVSTLELGDSALYLCASRLAGMPEQFFGPGTRLTVL.